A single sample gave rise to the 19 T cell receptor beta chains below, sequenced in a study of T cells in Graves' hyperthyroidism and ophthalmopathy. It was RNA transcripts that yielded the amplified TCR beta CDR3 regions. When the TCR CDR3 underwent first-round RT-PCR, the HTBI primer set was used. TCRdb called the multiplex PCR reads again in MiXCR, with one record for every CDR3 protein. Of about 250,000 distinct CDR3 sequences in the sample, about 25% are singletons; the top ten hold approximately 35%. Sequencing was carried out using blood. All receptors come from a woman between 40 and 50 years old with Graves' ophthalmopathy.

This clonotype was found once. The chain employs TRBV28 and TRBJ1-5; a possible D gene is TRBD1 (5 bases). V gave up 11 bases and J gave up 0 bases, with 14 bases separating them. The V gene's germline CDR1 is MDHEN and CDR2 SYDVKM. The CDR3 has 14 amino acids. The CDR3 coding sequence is TGTGCCGTCCGTTTGGGGGTTAGCAATCAGCCCCAGCATTTT. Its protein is CAVRLGVSNQPQHF.

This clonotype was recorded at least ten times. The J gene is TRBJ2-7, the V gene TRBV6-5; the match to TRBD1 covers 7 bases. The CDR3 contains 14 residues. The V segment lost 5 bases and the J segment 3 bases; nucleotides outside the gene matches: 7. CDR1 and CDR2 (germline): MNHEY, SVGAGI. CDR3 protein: CASSLTGTDYEQYF. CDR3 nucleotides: TGTGCCAGCAGTCTCACCGGGACAGACTACGAGCAGTACTTC.

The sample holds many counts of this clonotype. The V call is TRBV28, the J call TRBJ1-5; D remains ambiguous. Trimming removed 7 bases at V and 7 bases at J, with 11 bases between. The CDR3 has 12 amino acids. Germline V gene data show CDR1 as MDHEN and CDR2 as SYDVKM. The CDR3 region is CASTLGGQPQHF. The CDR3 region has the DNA TGTGCCAGCACCCTTGGAGGGCAGCCCCAGCATTTT.

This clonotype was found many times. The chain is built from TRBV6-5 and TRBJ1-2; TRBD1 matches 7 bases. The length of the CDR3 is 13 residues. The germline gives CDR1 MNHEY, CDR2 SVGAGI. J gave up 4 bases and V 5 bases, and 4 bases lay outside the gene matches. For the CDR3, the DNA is TGTGCCAGCAGTACCCGGGACAGCTATGGCTACACCTTC. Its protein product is CASSTRDSYGYTF.

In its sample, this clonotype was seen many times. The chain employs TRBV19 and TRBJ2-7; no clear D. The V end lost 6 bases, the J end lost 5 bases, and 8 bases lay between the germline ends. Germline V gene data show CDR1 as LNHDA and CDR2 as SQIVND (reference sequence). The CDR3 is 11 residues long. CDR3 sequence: CASREGNEQYF. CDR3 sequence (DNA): TGTGCCAGTAGGGAAGGGAACGAGCAGTACTTC.

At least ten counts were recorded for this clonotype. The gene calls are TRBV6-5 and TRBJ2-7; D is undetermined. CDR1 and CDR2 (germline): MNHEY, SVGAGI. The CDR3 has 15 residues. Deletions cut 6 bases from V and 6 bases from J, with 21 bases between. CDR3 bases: TGTGCCAGCAGCCTAACCAGGACCGGGCCGGGCGAGCAGTACTTC. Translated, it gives CASSLTRTGPGEQYF.

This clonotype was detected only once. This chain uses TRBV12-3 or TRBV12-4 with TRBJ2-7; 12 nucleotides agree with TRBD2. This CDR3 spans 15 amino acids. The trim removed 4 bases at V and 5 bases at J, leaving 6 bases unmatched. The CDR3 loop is CASSSLAGGVDEQYF. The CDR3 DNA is TGTGCCAGCAGTTCTCTAGCGGGAGGGGTGGACGAGCAGTACTTC.

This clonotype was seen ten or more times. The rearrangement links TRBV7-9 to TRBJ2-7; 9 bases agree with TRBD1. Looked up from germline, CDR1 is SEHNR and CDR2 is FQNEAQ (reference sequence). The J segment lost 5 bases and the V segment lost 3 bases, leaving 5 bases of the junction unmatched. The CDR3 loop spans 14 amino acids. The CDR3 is CASSFGTGNNEQYF. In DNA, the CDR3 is TGTGCCAGCAGCTTCGGGACAGGGAACAACGAGCAGTACTTC.

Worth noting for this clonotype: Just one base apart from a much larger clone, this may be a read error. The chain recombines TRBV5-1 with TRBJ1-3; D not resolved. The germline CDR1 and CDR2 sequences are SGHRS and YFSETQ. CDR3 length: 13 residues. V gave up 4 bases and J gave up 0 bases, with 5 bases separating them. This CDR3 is CASSENSGNTIYF. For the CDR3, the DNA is TGCGCCAGCAGCGAGAACTCTGGAAACACCATATATTTT.

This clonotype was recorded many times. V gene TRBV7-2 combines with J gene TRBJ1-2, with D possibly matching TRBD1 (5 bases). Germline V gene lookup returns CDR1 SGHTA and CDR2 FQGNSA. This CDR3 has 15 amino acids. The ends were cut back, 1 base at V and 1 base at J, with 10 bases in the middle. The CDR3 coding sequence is TGTGCCAGCAGCTTAGGGGGGGGGAATAACTATGGCTACACCTTC. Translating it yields CASSLGGGNNYGYTF. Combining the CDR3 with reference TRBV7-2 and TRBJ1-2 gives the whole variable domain GAGVSQSPSNKVTEKGKDVELRCDPISGHTALYWYRQSLGQGLEFLIYFQGNSAPDKSGLPSDRFSAERTGGSVSTLTIQRTQQEDSAVYLCASSLGGGNNYGYTFGSGTRLTVV.

CDR3 amino acids: CASSYPPGLGFNTYEQYF. The DNA for the CDR3 is TGTGCCAGCAGTTACCCACCGGGACTAGGATTTAACACCTACGAGCAGTACTTC. The V gene is TRBV6-2 or TRBV6-3, the J gene TRBJ2-7; TRBD2 matches at 8 bases. The germline gives CDR1 MNHEY, CDR2 SVGEGT. The V gene end was trimmed by 2 bases and the J gene end by 2 bases; junction bases not matched to a gene: 14. CDR3 size: 18 residues.

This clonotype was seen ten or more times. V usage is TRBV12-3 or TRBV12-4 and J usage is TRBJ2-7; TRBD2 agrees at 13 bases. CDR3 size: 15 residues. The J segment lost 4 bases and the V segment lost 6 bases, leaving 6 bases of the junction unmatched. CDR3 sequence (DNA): TGTGCCAGCAGCGCTGAACTAGCGGGAGGGTACGAGCAGTACTTC. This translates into CASSAELAGGYEQYF.

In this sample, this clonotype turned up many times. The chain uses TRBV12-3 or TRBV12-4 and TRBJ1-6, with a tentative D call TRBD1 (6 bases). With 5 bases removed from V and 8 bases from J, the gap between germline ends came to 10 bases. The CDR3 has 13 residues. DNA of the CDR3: TGTGCCAGCAGTCTCCACAGGGATTCACCCCTCCACTTT. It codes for CASSLHRDSPLHF.

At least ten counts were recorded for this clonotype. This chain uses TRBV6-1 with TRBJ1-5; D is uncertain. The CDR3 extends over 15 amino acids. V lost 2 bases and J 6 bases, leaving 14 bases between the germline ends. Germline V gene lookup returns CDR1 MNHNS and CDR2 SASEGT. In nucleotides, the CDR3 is TGTGCCAGCAGTGAATATCGCCAAAGCTTTCAGCCCCAGCATTTT. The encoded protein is CASSEYRQSFQPQHF.

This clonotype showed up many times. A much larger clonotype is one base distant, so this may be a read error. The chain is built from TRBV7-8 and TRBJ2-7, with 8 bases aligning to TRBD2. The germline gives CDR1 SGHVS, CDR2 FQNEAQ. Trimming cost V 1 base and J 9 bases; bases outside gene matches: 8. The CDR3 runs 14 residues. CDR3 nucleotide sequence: TGTGCCAGCAGCTTAGGGACTAGCTCGGGGGGGCAGTACTTC. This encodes CASSLGTSSGGQYF.

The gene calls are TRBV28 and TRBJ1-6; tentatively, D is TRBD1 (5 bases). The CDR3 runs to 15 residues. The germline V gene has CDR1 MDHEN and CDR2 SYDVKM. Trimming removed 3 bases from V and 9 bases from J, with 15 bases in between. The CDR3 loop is CASSFTGTASSPLHF. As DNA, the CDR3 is TGTGCCAGCAGTTTTACCGGGACGGCTTCTTCACCCCTCCACTTT.

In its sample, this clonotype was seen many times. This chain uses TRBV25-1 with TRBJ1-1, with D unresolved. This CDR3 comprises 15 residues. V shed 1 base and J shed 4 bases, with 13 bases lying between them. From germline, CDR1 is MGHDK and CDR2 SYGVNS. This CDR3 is CASSESRYWGTEAFF. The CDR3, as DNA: TGTGCCAGCAGTGAATCCCGGTATTGGGGCACTGAAGCTTTCTTT.

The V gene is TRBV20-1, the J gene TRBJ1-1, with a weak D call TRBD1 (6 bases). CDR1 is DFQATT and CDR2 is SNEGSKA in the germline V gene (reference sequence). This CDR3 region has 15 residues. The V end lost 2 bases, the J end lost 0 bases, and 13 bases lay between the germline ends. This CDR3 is CSARPAGTLNTEAFF. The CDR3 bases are TGCAGTGCTAGACCGGCCGGGACACTGAACACTGAAGCTTTCTTT.

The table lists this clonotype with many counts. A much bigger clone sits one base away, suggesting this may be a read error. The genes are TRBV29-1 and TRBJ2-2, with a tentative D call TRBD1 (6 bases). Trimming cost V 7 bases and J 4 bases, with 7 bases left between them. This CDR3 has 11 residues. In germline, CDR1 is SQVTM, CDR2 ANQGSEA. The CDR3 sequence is CSARGTGELFF. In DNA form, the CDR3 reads TGCAGCGCCAGGGGCACCGGGGAGCTGTTTTTT.